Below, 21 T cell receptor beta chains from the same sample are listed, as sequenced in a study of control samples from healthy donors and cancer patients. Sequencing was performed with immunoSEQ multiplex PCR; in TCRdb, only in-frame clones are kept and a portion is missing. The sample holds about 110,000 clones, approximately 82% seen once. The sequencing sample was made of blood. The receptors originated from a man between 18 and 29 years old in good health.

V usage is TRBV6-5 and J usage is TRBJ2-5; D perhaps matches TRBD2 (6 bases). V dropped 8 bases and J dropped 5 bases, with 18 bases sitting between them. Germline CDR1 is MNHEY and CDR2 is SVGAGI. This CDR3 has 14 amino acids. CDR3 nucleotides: TGTGCCAGCCAGAGGGGTCCTGGGGGGGAGACCCAGTACTTC. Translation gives CASQRGPGGETQYF.

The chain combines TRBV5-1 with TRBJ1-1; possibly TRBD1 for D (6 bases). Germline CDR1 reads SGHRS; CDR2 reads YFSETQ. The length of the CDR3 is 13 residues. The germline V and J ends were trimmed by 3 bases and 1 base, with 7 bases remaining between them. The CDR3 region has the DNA TGCGCCAGCAGCTGGACAGCGAACACTGAAGCTTTCTTT. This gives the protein CASSWTANTEAFF. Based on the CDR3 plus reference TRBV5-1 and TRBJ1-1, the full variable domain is KAGVTQTPRYLIKTRGQQVTLSCSPISGHRSVSWYQQTPGQGLQFLFEYFSETQRNKGNFPGRFSGRQFSNSRSEMNVSTLELGDSALYLCASSWTANTEAFFGQGTRLTVV.

The CDR3 coding sequence is TGTGCCAGCAGTCCCGCTTGGGCGGGGGGACCTCGGGCCCAGTACTTC. Amino acids: CASSPAWAGGPRAQYF. V is TRBV27 and J is TRBJ2-5; TRBD2 agrees at 8 bases. V dropped 5 bases and J dropped 9; count of bases not matched to a gene: 17. This CDR3 spans 16 amino acids. The germline gives CDR1 MNHEY, CDR2 SMNVEV (reference sequence).

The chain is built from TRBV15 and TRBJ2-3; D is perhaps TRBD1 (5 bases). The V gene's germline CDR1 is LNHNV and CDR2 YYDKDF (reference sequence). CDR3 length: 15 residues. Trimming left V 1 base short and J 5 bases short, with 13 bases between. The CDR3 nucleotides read TGTGCCACCAGCAGAGTATCCCCAAGGGGAGATACGCAGTATTTT. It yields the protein CATSRVSPRGDTQYF.

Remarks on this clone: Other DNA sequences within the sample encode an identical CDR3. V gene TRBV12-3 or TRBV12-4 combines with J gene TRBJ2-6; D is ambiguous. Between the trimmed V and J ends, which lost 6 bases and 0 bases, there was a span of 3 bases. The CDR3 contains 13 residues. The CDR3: CASRNSGANVLTF. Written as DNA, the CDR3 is TGTGCCAGCAGAAACTCTGGGGCCAACGTCCTGACTTTC.

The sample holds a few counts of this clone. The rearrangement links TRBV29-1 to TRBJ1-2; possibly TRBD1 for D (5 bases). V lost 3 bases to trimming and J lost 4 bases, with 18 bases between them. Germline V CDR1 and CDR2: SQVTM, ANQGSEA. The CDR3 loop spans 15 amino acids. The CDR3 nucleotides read TGCAGCGTTGATCAAAGGACGGGGGAACTCTATGGCTACACCTTC. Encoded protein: CSVDQRTGELYGYTF.

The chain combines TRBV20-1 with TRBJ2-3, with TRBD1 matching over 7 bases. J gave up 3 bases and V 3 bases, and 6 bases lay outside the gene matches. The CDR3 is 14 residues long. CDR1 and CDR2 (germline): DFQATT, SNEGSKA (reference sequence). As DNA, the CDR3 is TGCAGTGCTAGTCGAGGGGGCCGTACAGATACGCAGTATTTT. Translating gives CSASRGGRTDTQYF.

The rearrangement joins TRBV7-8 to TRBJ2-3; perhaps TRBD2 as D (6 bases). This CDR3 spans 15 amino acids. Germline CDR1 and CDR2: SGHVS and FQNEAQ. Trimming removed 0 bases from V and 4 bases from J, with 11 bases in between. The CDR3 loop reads CASSLAGGAADTQYF. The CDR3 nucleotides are TGTGCCAGCAGCTTAGCCGGAGGGGCGGCAGATACGCAGTATTTT.

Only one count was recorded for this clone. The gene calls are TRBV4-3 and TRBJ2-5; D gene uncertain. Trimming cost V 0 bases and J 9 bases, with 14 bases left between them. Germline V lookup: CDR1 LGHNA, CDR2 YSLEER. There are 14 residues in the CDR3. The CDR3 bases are TGCGCCAGCAGCCAAGATACGGGTAGGAGCTCCCAGTACTTC. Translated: CASSQDTGRSSQYF.

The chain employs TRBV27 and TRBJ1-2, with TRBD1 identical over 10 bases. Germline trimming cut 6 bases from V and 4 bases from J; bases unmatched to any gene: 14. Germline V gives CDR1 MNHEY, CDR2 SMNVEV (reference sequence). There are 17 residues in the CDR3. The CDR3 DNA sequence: TGTGCCAGCAGGGGTAGCTGGGGACAGGGGTGGACCTATGGCTACACCTTC. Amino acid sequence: CASRGSWGQGWTYGYTF.

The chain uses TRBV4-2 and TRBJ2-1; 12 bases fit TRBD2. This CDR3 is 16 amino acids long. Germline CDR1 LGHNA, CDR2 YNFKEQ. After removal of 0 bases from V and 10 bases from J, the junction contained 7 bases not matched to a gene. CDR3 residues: CASSQDQLAGGREQFF. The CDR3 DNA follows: TGTGCCAGCAGCCAAGATCAACTAGCGGGGGGACGGGAGCAGTTCTTC.

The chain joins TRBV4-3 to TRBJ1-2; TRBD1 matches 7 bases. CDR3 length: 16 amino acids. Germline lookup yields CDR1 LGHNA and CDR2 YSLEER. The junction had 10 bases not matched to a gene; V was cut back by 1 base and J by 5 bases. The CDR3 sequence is CASSQGHGAGGYGYTF. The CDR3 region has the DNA TGCGCCAGCAGCCAAGGGCATGGAGCAGGGGGGTATGGCTACACCTTC.

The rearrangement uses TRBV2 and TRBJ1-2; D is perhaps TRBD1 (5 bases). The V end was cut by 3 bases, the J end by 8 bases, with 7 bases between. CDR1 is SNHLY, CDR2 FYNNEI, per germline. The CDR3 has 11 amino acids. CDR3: CASSDRAGYTF. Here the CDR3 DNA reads TGTGCCAGCAGTGACAGGGCCGGCTACACCTTC.

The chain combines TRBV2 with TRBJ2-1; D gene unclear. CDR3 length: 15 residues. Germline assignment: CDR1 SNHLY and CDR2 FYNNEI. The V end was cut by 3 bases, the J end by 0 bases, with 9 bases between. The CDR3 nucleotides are TGTGCCAGCAGTGACTTCCATAGCTCCTACAATGAGCAGTTCTTC. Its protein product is CASSDFHSSYNEQFF.

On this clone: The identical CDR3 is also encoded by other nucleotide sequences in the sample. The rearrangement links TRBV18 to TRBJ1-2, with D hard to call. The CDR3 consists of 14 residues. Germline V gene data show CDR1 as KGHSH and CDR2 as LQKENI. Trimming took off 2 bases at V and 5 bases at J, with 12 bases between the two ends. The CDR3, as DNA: TGTGCCAGCTCACCAGGGAGGATGGGGTATGGCTACACCTTC. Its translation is CASSPGRMGYGYTF. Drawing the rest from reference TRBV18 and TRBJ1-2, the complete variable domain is NAGVMQNPRHLVRRRGQEARLRCSPMKGHSHVYWYRQLPEEGLKFMVYLQKENIIDESGMPKERFSAEFPKEGPSILRIQQVVRGDSAAYFCASSPGRMGYGYTFGSGTRLTVV.

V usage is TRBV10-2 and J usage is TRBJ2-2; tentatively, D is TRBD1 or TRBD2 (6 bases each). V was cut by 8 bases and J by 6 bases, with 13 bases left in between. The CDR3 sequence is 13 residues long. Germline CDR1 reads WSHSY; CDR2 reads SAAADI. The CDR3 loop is CASRRGVSGELFF. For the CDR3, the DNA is TGCGCCAGCCGGAGGGGGGTATCCGGGGAGCTGTTTTTT.

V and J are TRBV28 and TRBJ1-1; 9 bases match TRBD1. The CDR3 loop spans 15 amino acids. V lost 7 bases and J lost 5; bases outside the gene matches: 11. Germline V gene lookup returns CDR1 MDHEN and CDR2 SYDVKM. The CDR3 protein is CASTSTGGARTEAFF. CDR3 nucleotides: TGTGCCAGCACTTCAACAGGGGGCGCCCGAACTGAAGCTTTCTTT.

The CDR3 nucleotides read TGCGCCAGCGGGGGCACGAACACTGAAGCTTTCTTT. Its translation: CASGGTNTEAFF. The chain couples TRBV4-1 to TRBJ1-1; the D gene is possibly TRBD1 (6 bases). Per the germline V gene, CDR1 is MGHRA and CDR2 is YSYEKL. This CDR3 is 12 amino acids long. V lost 8 bases and J lost 1, with 8 bases in between.

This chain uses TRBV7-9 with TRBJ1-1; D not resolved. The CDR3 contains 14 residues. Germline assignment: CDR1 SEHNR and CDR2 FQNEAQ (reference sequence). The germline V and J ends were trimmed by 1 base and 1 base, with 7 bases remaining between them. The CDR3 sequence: CASSLVSGNTEAFF. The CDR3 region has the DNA TGTGCCAGCAGCTTAGTGTCAGGGAACACTGAAGCTTTCTTT.

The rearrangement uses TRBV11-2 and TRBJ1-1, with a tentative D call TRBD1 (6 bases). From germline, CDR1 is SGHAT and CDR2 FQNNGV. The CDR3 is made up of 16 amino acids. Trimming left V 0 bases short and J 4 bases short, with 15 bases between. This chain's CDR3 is CASSLDSLGGTTEAFF. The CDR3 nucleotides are TGTGCCAGCAGCTTAGATTCTTTGGGGGGCACCACTGAAGCTTTCTTT.

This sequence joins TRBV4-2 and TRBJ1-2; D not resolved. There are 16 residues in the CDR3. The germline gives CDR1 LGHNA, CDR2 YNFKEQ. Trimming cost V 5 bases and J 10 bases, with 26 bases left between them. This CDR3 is CASSTKTYGYTDYYTF. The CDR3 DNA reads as TGTGCCAGCAGCACGAAGACATATGGCTACACCGACTACTACACCTTC.